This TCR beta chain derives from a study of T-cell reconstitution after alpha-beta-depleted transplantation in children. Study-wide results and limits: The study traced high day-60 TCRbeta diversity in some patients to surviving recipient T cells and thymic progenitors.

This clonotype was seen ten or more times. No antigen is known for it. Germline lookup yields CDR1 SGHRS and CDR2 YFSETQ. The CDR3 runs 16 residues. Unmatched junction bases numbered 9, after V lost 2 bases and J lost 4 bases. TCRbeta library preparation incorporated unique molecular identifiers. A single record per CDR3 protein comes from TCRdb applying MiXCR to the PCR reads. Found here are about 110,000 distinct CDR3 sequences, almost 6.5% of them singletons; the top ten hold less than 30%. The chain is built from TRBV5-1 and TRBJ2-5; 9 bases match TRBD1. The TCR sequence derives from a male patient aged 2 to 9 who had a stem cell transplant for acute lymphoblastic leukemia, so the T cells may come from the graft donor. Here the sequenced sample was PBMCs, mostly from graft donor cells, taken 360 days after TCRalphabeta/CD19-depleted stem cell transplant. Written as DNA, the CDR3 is TGCGCCAGCAGCTTAGCGGACAGGGGAGGAAGAGAGACCCAGTACTTC. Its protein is CASSLADRGGRETQYF.